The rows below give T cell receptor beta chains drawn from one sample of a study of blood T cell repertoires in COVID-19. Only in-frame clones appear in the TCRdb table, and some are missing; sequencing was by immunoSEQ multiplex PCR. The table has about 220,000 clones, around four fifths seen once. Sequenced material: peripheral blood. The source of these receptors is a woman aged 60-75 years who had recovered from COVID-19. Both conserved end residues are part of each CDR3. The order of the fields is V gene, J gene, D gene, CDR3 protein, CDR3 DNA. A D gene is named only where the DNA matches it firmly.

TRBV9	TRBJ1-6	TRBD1	CASSPGDRGLNSPLHF	TGTGCCAGCAGCCCTGGTGACAGGGGGCTTAATTCACCCCTCCACTTT
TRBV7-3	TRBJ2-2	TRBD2	CASSPPGLAGDTGELFF	TGTGCCAGCAGCCCGCCGGGACTAGCGGGGGACACCGGGGAGCTGTTTTTT
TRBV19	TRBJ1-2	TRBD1	CASSTTGVYGYTF	TGTGCCAGTAGTACCACAGGGGTTTATGGCTACACCTTC
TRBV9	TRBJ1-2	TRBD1	CASSVSQQGGYTF	TGTGCCAGCAGCGTATCCCAACAGGGGGGCTACACCTTC
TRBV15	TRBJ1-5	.	CATSRVPGSYQPQHF	TGTGCCACCAGCAGAGTTCCCGGGTCCTATCAGCCCCAGCATTTT
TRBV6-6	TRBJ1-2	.	CASSALGGAANYGYTF	TGTGCCAGCAGCGCCCTGGGGGGGGCTGCTAACTATGGCTACACCTTC
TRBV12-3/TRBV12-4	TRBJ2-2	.	CASRDLGTGELFF	TGTGCCAGCCGGGATCTGGGCACCGGGGAGCTGTTTTTT
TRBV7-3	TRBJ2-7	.	CASSLTGGTNSYEQYF	TGTGCCAGCAGCTTAACGGGAGGAACGAACTCCTACGAGCAGTACTTC
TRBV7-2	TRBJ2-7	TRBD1	CASSLGTANYEQYF	TGTGCCAGCAGCCTGGGGACAGCTAACTACGAGCAGTACTTC
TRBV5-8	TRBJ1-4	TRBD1	CASNQRGQRGEKLFF	TGTGCCAGCAACCAAAGGGGGCAAAGGGGTGAAAAACTGTTTTTT
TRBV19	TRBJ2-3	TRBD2	CASSIQRGVTDTQYF	TGTGCCAGTAGTATCCAGCGGGGGGTGACAGATACGCAGTATTTT
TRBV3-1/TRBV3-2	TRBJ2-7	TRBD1	CASSPHGDRGSYEQYF	TGTGCCAGCAGCCCTCATGGGGACAGGGGCTCCTACGAGCAGTACTTC
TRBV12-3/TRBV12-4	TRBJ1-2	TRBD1	CASSPGQGYYTF	TGTGCCAGCAGTCCCGGACAGGGGTACTACACCTTC
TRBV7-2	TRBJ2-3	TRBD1	CASSSGQGSTDTQYF	TGTGCCAGCAGCTCCGGACAGGGTAGCACAGATACGCAGTATTTT
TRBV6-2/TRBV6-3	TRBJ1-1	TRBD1	CASSLDRVAYTEAFF	TGTGCCAGCAGTCTGGACAGGGTAGCGTACACTGAAGCTTTCTTT
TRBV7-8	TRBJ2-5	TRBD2	CASSLGILAGGLYQETQYF	TGTGCCAGCAGCTTAGGGATACTAGCGGGGGGATTGTACCAAGAGACCCAGTACTTC
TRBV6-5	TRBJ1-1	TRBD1	CASSRQGEMNTEAFF	TGTGCCAGCAGTCGACAGGGGGAAATGAACACTGAAGCTTTCTTT
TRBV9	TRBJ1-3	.	CASSGGGPSGNTIYF	TGTGCCAGCAGCGGAGGAGGTCCCTCTGGAAACACCATATATTTT
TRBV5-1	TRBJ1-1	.	CASSASSRGEAFF	TGCGCCAGCAGCGCCTCTTCAAGGGGGGAAGCTTTCTTT
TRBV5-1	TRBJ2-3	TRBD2	CASSLDRLAGGTDTQYF	TGCGCCAGCAGCTTGGATCGGCTAGCGGGGGGCACAGATACGCAGTATTTT
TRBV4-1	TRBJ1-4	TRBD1	CASSHPSRDRGEKLFF	TGCGCCAGCAGCCACCCTTCGAGGGACAGGGGTGAAAAACTGTTTTTT
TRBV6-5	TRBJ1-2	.	CASRGRAYGYTF	TGTGCCAGCAGGGGCAGAGCTTATGGCTACACCTTC
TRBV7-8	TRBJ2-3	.	CASSLVRTSTDTQYF	TGTGCCAGCAGCTTAGTACGCACTAGCACAGATACGCAGTATTTT